The 17 T cell receptor beta chains reported below all come from one sample, sequenced in a study of shared clonotypes between healthy human individuals. Libraries were prepared by immunoSEQ multiplex PCR; TCRdb keeps only in-frame clonotypes and omits some of them. The repertoire consists of about 600,000 clones, with more than 95% occurring once and the leading ten covering 0.057%. The sample consisted of naive CD4+ T cells sorted from blood. Subset: CD45RA+ positively selected. Receptors originate from a woman aged 25 to 45 in good health.

Comments on this clone: One junction end disagrees with the germline gene, perhaps due to a read error. This chain links TRBV27 with TRBJ2-7, with 9 bases matching TRBD2. The assigned J gene may be wrong: the sequence end matches TRBJ2-5 better. Germline-derived CDR1 and CDR2 are MNHEY and SMNVEV (reference sequence). This CDR3 is 17 amino acids long. The CDR3 protein is CASSLAPSGTPQGTQYF. DNA for the CDR3: TGTGCCAGCAGTCTGGCCCCTAGCGGGACGCCCCAAGGGACCCAGTACTTC.

The V gene is TRBV28, the J gene TRBJ2-7; TRBD1 matches 11 bases. The germline V gene encodes CDR1 MDHEN and CDR2 SYDVKM. The V gene end was trimmed by 4 bases and the J gene end by 3 bases; junction bases not matched to a gene: 14. This CDR3 is 18 amino acids long. The CDR3 DNA follows: TGTGCCAGCAGTTCGACCGCCGCCGGGACAGGGGGTATCTACGAGCAGTACTTC. Translation gives CASSSTAAGTGGIYEQYF. Full variable domain (remainder filled in from reference TRBV28 and TRBJ2-7): DVKVTQSSRYLVKRTGEKVFLECVQDMDHENMFWYRQDPGLGLRLIYFSYDVKMKEKGDIPEGYSVSREKKERFSLILESASTNQTSMYLCASSSTAAGTGGIYEQYFGPGTRLTVT.

The CDR3 reads CASSGQGRFNEQFF. DNA for the CDR3: TGTGCCAGCAGTGGACAGGGTAGGTTCAATGAGCAGTTCTTC. J is TRBJ2-1 and V is TRBV25-1; 7 nucleotides match TRBD1. The CDR3 runs 14 residues. The V segment lost 4 bases and the J segment 6 bases; nucleotides outside the gene matches: 6. CDR1 and CDR2 (germline): MGHDK, SYGVNS. Full variable domain (remainder filled in from reference TRBV25-1 and TRBJ2-1): EADIYQTPRYLVIGTGKKITLECSQTMGHDKMYWYQQDPGMELHLIHYSYGVNSTEKGDLSSESTVSRIRTEHFPLTLESARPSHTSQYLCASSGQGRFNEQFFGPGTRLTVL.

This chain links TRBV7-9 with TRBJ2-2, with 9 bases lining up with TRBD2. CDR1 is SEHNR and CDR2 is FQNEAQ in the germline V gene (reference sequence). The V gene end was trimmed by 5 bases and the J gene end by 5 bases; junction bases not matched to a gene: 12. The CDR3 has 17 residues. DNA for the CDR3: TGTGCCAGCAGCCCACTCCTCTCTAGCGGGGCTACCGGGGAGCTGTTTTTT. It is translated as CASSPLLSSGATGELFF.

J is TRBJ2-6 and V is TRBV15, with D tentatively TRBD1 (6 bases). The V gene lost 3 bases and the J gene lost 1 base, with 10 bases spanning the gap. The CDR3 is 16 residues long. Germline V gene sequence: CDR1 LNHNV, CDR2 YYDKDF (reference sequence). In DNA, the CDR3 is TGTGCCACCAGCAGGGACACAGGGTCTGGGGCCAACGTCCTGACTTTC. As protein: CATSRDTGSGANVLTF.

Points on this clone: One junction end disagrees with the germline gene, perhaps due to a read error. The chain carries TRBV5-1 and TRBJ2-1, with D possibly TRBD2 on 6 matching bases. This CDR3 spans 15 amino acids. The germline V gene encodes CDR1 SGHRS and CDR2 YFSETQ. This CDR3 reads CASSLPWDSHNEQFF. The CDR3 DNA follows: TGCGCCAGCAGCTTGCCCTGGGACTCCCACAATGAGCAGTTCTTC.

The chain combines TRBV6-5 with TRBJ2-7; D unresolved. CDR3 length: 15 residues. Trimming took off 2 bases at V and 3 bases at J, with 14 bases between the two ends. Germline V gene lookup returns CDR1 MNHEY and CDR2 SVGAGI. The CDR3 nucleotides are TGTGCCAGCAGTTACCAGCCTCAAAGAGTCTACGAGCAGTACTTC. Translation gives CASSYQPQRVYEQYF.

This clone occurred once. J is TRBJ1-2 and V is TRBV11-2, with a possible D match to TRBD1 (5 bases). From germline, CDR1 is SGHAT and CDR2 FQNNGV. V gave up 4 bases and J gave up 6 bases, with 15 bases separating them. The CDR3 is 14 amino acids. CDR3 DNA sequence: TGTGCCAGCAGCTCCGTTGGGGGTGGTGATGGCTACACCTTC. The encoded protein is CASSSVGGGDGYTF.

The chain couples TRBV5-4 to TRBJ2-1; TRBD1 is a possible D gene (6 bases). The V gene lost 2 bases and the J gene lost 8 bases, with 17 bases spanning the gap. The CDR3 runs 15 residues. Per the germline V gene, CDR1 is SGHNT and CDR2 is YYREEE (reference sequence). This chain's CDR3 is CASSFGQLFGDEQFF. In DNA form, the CDR3 reads TGTGCCAGCAGCTTCGGACAGCTCTTTGGGGATGAGCAGTTCTTC.

The CDR3 sequence is CASRPREGARTSGYYEQYF. CDR3 nucleotides: TGTGCCAGCAGACCTCGGGAGGGGGCAAGGACTAGCGGATACTACGAGCAGTACTTC. The rearrangement links TRBV28 to TRBJ2-7; 10 bases agree with TRBD2. CDR3 length equals 19 residues. CDR1 MDHEN and CDR2 SYDVKM come from the germline V gene. V trimming: 6 bases; J trimming: 3 bases; junction bases outside the gene matches: 20.

The genes are TRBV14 and TRBJ2-4; D is perhaps TRBD2 (7 bases). Germline lookup yields CDR1 SGHDN and CDR2 FVKESK. Trimming stripped 5 bases from V and 9 bases from J, with 23 bases between. The CDR3 length is 16 residues. For the CDR3, the DNA is TGTGCCAGCAGCAGGAACTTCAGGGGAGGGGGAGGCATTCAGTACTTC. Translation gives CASSRNFRGGGGIQYF.

The chain has TRBV13 and TRBJ2-7, with a tentative D call TRBD1 (6 bases). This CDR3 contains 13 residues. The V end lost 0 bases, the J end lost 4 bases, and 7 bases lay between the germline ends. The germline V gene encodes CDR1 PRHDT and CDR2 FYEKMQ (reference sequence). CDR3 coding DNA: TGTGCCAGCAGCTTAGGGACAGGTTACGAGCAGTACTTC. Protein product: CASSLGTGYEQYF.

This chain joins TRBV5-1 and TRBJ1-2, with 9 bases lining up with TRBD1. Per germline, CDR1 SGHRS and CDR2 YFSETQ. V shed 4 bases and J 6 bases; nucleotides not matched to a gene: 13. This CDR3 has 16 residues. The CDR3 region has the DNA TGCGCCAGCAGCGCACAAACCCGGGACAGGGCTAATGGCTACACCTTC. It is translated as CASSAQTRDRANGYTF.

This clone was seen only once. Within the sample, other DNA sequences also encode this same CDR3. The chain carries TRBV5-1 and TRBJ1-4; the D is unclear. Germline CDR1 SGHRS, CDR2 YFSETQ. This CDR3 comprises 14 residues. The ends were cut back, 4 bases at V and 0 bases at J, with 7 bases in the middle. Here the CDR3 DNA reads TGCGCCAGCAGCGGAACGGCAACTAATGAAAAACTGTTTTTT. It specifies CASSGTATNEKLFF.

V and J are TRBV19 and TRBJ2-5; no clear D. With 3 bases removed from V and 6 bases from J, the gap between germline ends came to 14 bases. There are 14 residues in the CDR3. Germline V gene lookup returns CDR1 LNHDA and CDR2 SQIVND (reference sequence). CDR3 nucleotide sequence: TGTGCCAGTAGTATCCCCGGGCAGCTCCAGACCCAGTACTTC. It codes for CASSIPGQLQTQYF. The whole variable domain, remainder taken from reference TRBV19 and TRBJ2-5, is DGGITQSPKYLFRKEGQNVTLSCEQNLNHDAMYWYRQDPGQGLRLIYYSQIVNDFQKGDIAEGYSVSREKKESFPLTVTSAQKNPTAFYLCASSIPGQLQTQYFGPGTRLLVL.

The rearrangement links TRBV27 to TRBJ2-6; unclear D gene. The CDR3 spans 15 residues. The V end was cut by 6 bases, the J end by 4 bases, with 13 bases between. The V gene's germline CDR1 is MNHEY and CDR2 SMNVEV (reference sequence). The chain's CDR3 is CASSPFFSGANVLTF. The CDR3, as DNA: TGTGCCAGCAGCCCATTCTTCTCCGGGGCCAACGTCCTGACTTTC.

This sequence joins TRBV5-5 and TRBJ2-5, with no clear D. Germline V lookup: CDR1 SGHKS, CDR2 YYEKEE (reference sequence). V lost 3 bases and J lost 4, with 16 bases in between. The CDR3 consists of 15 residues. CDR3 DNA sequence: TGTGCCAGCAGCTATAGAGGTGCGACCAGAGAGACCCAGTACTTC. Translating it yields CASSYRGATRETQYF.